One and the same sample provided the 24 T cell receptor beta chains below, sequenced in a study of blood T cell repertoires in COVID-19 (dated by TCRdb to the early 2020s). Library method: the immunoSEQ multiplex PCR assay. The table comes from immuneACCESS by way of TCRdb, which keeps in-frame sequences with V and J called. Part of the clones is missing from these tables; in studies checked, under half for an unresolved V gene and the rest for unknown reasons. A total of 90,000 to 95,000 clones appear in this sample, around 90% of them only once. Of the sample, 6.5% to 9.5% is held by the ten largest clones. Sequencing was carried out using peripheral blood. All receptors derive from a woman in her sixties or seventies with acute or convalescent COVID-19.

This clone occurred a few times. The V gene is TRBV7-3, the J gene TRBJ1-1, with TRBD1 as a possible D gene (6 bases). The V gene's germline CDR1 is SGHTA and CDR2 FQGTGA. This CDR3 contains 15 residues. V was pared by 0 bases and J by 1 base, with 9 bases between. The CDR3 loop is CASSLTGGENTEAFF. The CDR3 DNA reads as TGTGCCAGCAGCTTAACAGGGGGAGAGAACACTGAAGCTTTCTTT.

This clone was found once. The chain uses TRBV27 and TRBJ2-2; TRBD1 aligns across 11 bases. The V gene end was trimmed by 4 bases and the J gene end by 6 bases; junction bases not matched to a gene: 4. CDR3 length equals 15 residues. CDR1 MNHEY and CDR2 SMNVEV come from the germline V gene (reference sequence). The CDR3 spells CASSSRTGGAGELFF. CDR3 bases: TGTGCCAGCAGTTCTAGGACAGGGGGCGCCGGGGAGCTGTTTTTT.

J is TRBJ1-2 and V is TRBV3-1 (or the pseudogene TRBV3-2), with 9 bases lining up with TRBD1. The CDR3 runs 12 residues. Germline V lookup: CDR1 LGHDT, CDR2 YNNKEL (reference sequence). V was clipped by 7 bases and J by 12 bases; unmatched bases: 9. The CDR3: CASNSGQGRDTF. The CDR3 region has the DNA TGTGCCAGCAACTCAGGACAGGGGAGGGACACCTTC.

In nucleotides, the CDR3 is TGCAGCGTTGGGCTAGGGAAAGGGGGCACAGATACGCAGTATTTT. Translating gives CSVGLGKGGTDTQYF. The V and J genes are TRBV29-1 and TRBJ2-3; weak D call: TRBD1 (5 bases). Trimming took off 4 bases at V and 1 base at J, with 15 bases between the two ends. The V gene's germline CDR1 is SQVTM and CDR2 ANQGSEA. The CDR3 is made up of 15 amino acids.

This chain connects TRBV5-8 to TRBJ2-2; TRBD2 aligns across 8 bases. CDR3 length: 17 amino acids. Germline V gives CDR1 SGHTS, CDR2 YDEGEE. V dropped 3 bases and J dropped 6; count of bases not matched to a gene: 13. CDR3 DNA sequence: TGTGCCAGCAGCTCATCGGGACTAGTTTTGTTCCCCGGGGAGCTGTTTTTT. Protein sequence: CASSSSGLVLFPGELFF.

The rearrangement uses TRBV30 and TRBJ1-1; D gene unclear. Per the germline V gene, CDR1 is GTSNPN and CDR2 is SVGIG (reference sequence). V was cut by 0 bases and J by 4 bases, with 9 bases left in between. The CDR3 covers 13 residues. CDR3 in amino acids: CAWSVLGSTEAFF. The CDR3, as DNA: TGTGCCTGGAGTGTTCTGGGGAGCACTGAAGCTTTCTTT.

This chain connects TRBV18 to TRBJ1-2, with 7 nucleotides matching TRBD1. Germline CDR1 KGHSH, CDR2 LQKENI. V lost 6 bases and J lost 7; bases outside the gene matches: 8. The CDR3 length is 13 residues. The CDR3 reads CASSAGTEAGYTF. In DNA, the CDR3 is TGTGCCAGCTCCGCTGGGACAGAGGCTGGCTACACCTTC. Full variable domain (rest looked up from reference TRBV18 and TRBJ1-2): NAGVMQNPRHLVRRRGQEARLRCSPMKGHSHVYWYRQLPEEGLKFMVYLQKENIIDESGMPKERFSAEFPKEGPSILRIQQVVRGDSAAYFCASSAGTEAGYTFGSGTRLTVV.

The V call is TRBV6-1, the J call TRBJ1-5; maybe TRBD1 (6 bases). This CDR3 has 13 residues. CDR1 and CDR2 from the germline V gene are MNHNS and SASEGT. Trimming pared 1 base from V and 6 bases from J, leaving 7 bases between. Here the CDR3 DNA reads TGTGCCAGCAGTGAAGACAGGGTTCAGCCCCAGCATTTT. Protein product: CASSEDRVQPQHF.

CDR3 in DNA: TGTGCCAGCAGCTTCGGTCGAGGGAGAAGCACAGATACGCAGTATTTT. Translation gives CASSFGRGRSTDTQYF. The V and J genes are TRBV27 and TRBJ2-3; maybe TRBD2 (5 bases). V was cut by 6 bases and J by 0 bases, with 16 bases left in between. The V gene's germline CDR1 is MNHEY and CDR2 SMNVEV (reference sequence). CDR3 length equals 16 residues.

This clone was picked up one time. The chain carries TRBV6-2 or TRBV6-3 and TRBJ2-3; 8 nucleotides align to TRBD1. The CDR3 has 16 residues. Germline lookup yields CDR1 MNHEY and CDR2 SVGEGT. V was clipped by 2 bases and J by 6 bases; unmatched bases: 10. The CDR3 DNA is TGTGCCAGCAGTTACGGACAGGGTTTAGTTGGGGATACGCAGTATTTT. Its protein is CASSYGQGLVGDTQYF.

The V call is TRBV7-9, the J call TRBJ1-1; TRBD1 aligns across 7 bases. Per the germline V gene, CDR1 is SEHNR and CDR2 is FQNEAQ (reference sequence). CDR3 size: 14 residues. J lost 2 bases, V lost 5 bases, and 5 bases had no gene match. This chain's CDR3 is CASSARGRNTEAFF. Written as DNA, the CDR3 is TGTGCCAGCAGCGCTAGGGGGCGTAACACTGAAGCTTTCTTT.

This rearrangement joins TRBV7-9 to TRBJ2-7; TRBD2 matches 9 bases. The V segment lost 5 bases and the J segment 5 bases; nucleotides outside the gene matches: 10. This CDR3 has 15 amino acids. Germline V gene lookup returns CDR1 SEHNR and CDR2 FQNEAQ (reference sequence). As DNA, the CDR3 is TGTGCCAGCAGCCCCTTTAGCGGGAGCGGGCACGAGCAGTACTTC. Protein: CASSPFSGSGHEQYF.

This clone was seen more than once but under ten times. The rearrangement links TRBV7-2 to TRBJ1-3, with a tentative D call TRBD1 (6 bases). Looked up from germline, CDR1 is SGHTA and CDR2 is FQGNSA. The CDR3 loop spans 16 amino acids. Trimming removed 1 base from V and 3 bases from J, with 13 bases in between. CDR3 nucleotide sequence: TGTGCCAGCAGCTTAGACAGGGCGGCGGGTGGAAACACCATATATTTT. Protein sequence: CASSLDRAAGGNTIYF.

The chain employs TRBV7-8 and TRBJ2-3; the D gene is possibly TRBD2 (6 bases). This CDR3 spans 18 amino acids. CDR1 and CDR2 from the germline V gene are SGHVS and FQNEAQ. Trimming removed 1 base at V and 4 bases at J, with 21 bases between. The CDR3 region has the DNA TGTGCCAGCAGCTTAGGGGCGGGGTTACGGGGGATCGCAGATACGCAGTATTTT. This gives the protein CASSLGAGLRGIADTQYF.

The chain has TRBV5-1 and TRBJ2-1; TRBD1 agrees at 7 bases. CDR1 is SGHRS and CDR2 is YFSETQ in the germline V gene. CDR3 length equals 19 residues. V shed 0 bases, J shed 7 bases, and the junction held 19 bases outside the gene matches. CDR3 DNA: TGCGCCAGCAGCTTGGTTACAGGGGTTCGTCGGCGGCCCCAGAATGAGCAGTTCTTC. Encoded protein: CASSLVTGVRRRPQNEQFF.

This sequence joins TRBV30 and TRBJ2-7; D unclear. V lost 1 base, J lost 1 base, and 2 bases lay in between. The CDR3 consists of 11 residues. Germline V gene lookup returns CDR1 GTSNPN and CDR2 SVGIG (reference sequence). CDR3 region: CAWSASYEQYF. The CDR3 DNA sequence: TGTGCCTGGAGTGCATCCTACGAGCAGTACTTC.

This rearrangement joins TRBV4-1 to TRBJ1-6, with unresolved D. The CDR3 is 14 amino acids. Trimming took 1 base from V and 7 from J, leaving 8 bases between them. From germline, CDR1 is MGHRA and CDR2 YSYEKL. CDR3 coding DNA: TGCGCCAGCAGCCAAGTTCCAGCGAATTCACCCCTCCACTTT. Protein: CASSQVPANSPLHF.

The gene calls are TRBV5-1 and TRBJ2-1, with D possibly matching TRBD2 (6 bases). Trimming removed 6 bases from V and 8 bases from J, with 12 bases in between. The CDR3 contains 12 residues. The V gene's germline CDR1 is SGHRS and CDR2 YFSETQ. Written as DNA, the CDR3 is TGCGCCAGCAAATTGGAGGGCGATGAGCAGTTCTTC. Its translation is CASKLEGDEQFF.

V gene TRBV19 combines with J gene TRBJ2-4, with 9 bases fitting TRBD1. This CDR3 is built from 18 residues. V was pared by 5 bases and J by 2 bases, with 13 bases of the junction left unmatched. In germline, CDR1 is LNHDA, CDR2 SQIVND (reference sequence). DNA for the CDR3: TGTGCCAGTAGTCCGGGTGGGGGGACAGGGTATTCCAAAAACATTCAGTACTTC. This codes for CASSPGGGTGYSKNIQYF.

This sequence joins TRBV12-3 or TRBV12-4 and TRBJ1-1, with a weak D call TRBD1 (6 bases). Trimming pared 6 bases from V and 10 bases from J, leaving 18 bases between. CDR3 length: 13 amino acids. The DNA of the CDR3 is TGTGCCAGCAGAAAACAGGGCGCCCCGGGAGCTTTCTTT. Translation gives CASRKQGAPGAFF.

The table lists this clone with a few counts. The chain combines TRBV6-4 with TRBJ2-1; unclear D gene. V shed 0 bases and J shed 0 bases, with 9 bases lying between them. Germline CDR1 reads MRHNA; CDR2 reads SNTAGT. This CDR3 contains 16 residues. The CDR3 DNA is TGTGCCAGCAGTGACTCGTCCCGTAGCTCCTACAATGAGCAGTTCTTC. It specifies CASSDSSRSSYNEQFF.

The table lists this clone with a count of one. The rearrangement links TRBV7-3 to TRBJ1-1; D possibly corresponds to TRBD1 (6 bases). The ends were cut back, 1 base at V and 1 base at J, with 13 bases in the middle. This CDR3 region has 16 residues. Germline V lookup: CDR1 SGHTA, CDR2 FQGTGA. In nucleotides, the CDR3 is TGTGCCAGCAGCTTAAATGTCGGGACACGGAACACTGAAGCTTTCTTT. The encoded protein is CASSLNVGTRNTEAFF.

The chain combines TRBV24-1 with TRBJ2-3, with TRBD2 matching over 8 bases. The germline V gene encodes CDR1 KGHDR and CDR2 SFDVKD. There are 16 residues in the CDR3. Trimming cost V 4 bases and J 6 bases; bases outside gene matches: 11. In DNA form, the CDR3 reads TGTGCCACCAGTGACCCAAGGGCAGCGGGAGCTGATACGCAGTATTTT. Protein product: CATSDPRAAGADTQYF.

The chain combines TRBV28 with TRBJ2-7; 8 bases agree with TRBD2. CDR3 length: 14 residues. Germline V gives CDR1 MDHEN, CDR2 SYDVKM. J was trimmed by 4 bases and V by 3 bases; bases with no gene match: 5. The CDR3 is CASSFFAGGYEQYF. CDR3 DNA sequence: TGTGCCAGCAGTTTTTTTGCGGGAGGATACGAGCAGTACTTC.